The 9 T cell receptor beta chains in this list originate from one sample, sequenced in a study of identical twins. TCRdb processed the 5' RACE reads anew with MiXCR; each CDR3 protein has one entry. This table has 450,000 to 600,000 distinct CDR3 sequences, about 22% appearing once. This sample was shared with a second study, whose subject was yellow fever vaccine responses in identical twins.

Sequencing input: CD4+ T cells sorted from blood. These receptors came from a woman under 30 in good health.

This clonotype came up a few times. The chain combines TRBV10-2 with TRBJ1-2; D uncertain. The ends were cut back, 2 bases at V and 4 bases at J, with 11 bases in the middle. The CDR3 has 14 residues. CDR1 WSHSY and CDR2 SAAADI come from the germline V gene. The chain's CDR3 is CASSEIGGRYGYTF. CDR3 DNA sequence: TGCGCCAGCAGTGAGATCGGAGGGCGCTATGGCTACACCTTC.

This clonotype was seen only a few times. This chain joins TRBV11-2 and TRBJ1-1; D call uncertain. V was shortened by 2 bases and J by 7 bases, with 11 bases between the two germline ends. CDR1 is SGHAT and CDR2 is FQNNGV in the germline V gene. This CDR3 contains 13 residues. For the CDR3, the DNA is TGTGCCAGCAGCTTAAAGGGATCTGGTGAAGCTTTCTTT. Translating it yields CASSLKGSGEAFF.

This clonotype has a handful of counts. The chain is built from TRBV24-1 and TRBJ2-5; 7 bases agree with TRBD2. Trimming took 0 bases from V and 7 from J; bases not matched to a gene: 13. CDR3 size: 17 residues. CDR1 is KGHDR and CDR2 is SFDVKD in the germline V gene. The CDR3 region is CATSDLGKGGHPGTQYF. CDR3 coding DNA: TGTGCCACCAGTGATTTGGGAAAGGGAGGGCACCCCGGGACCCAGTACTTC.

This clonotype has a handful of counts. The chain has TRBV12-3 or TRBV12-4 and TRBJ2-1; D may match TRBD1 or TRBD2 (5 bases each). The V end was cut by 0 bases, the J end by 7 bases, with 16 bases between. This CDR3 contains 16 residues. Written as DNA, the CDR3 is TGTGCCAGCAGTTTAGCAGTCGGGGCGGTTCGTAATGAGCAGTTCTTC. Protein product: CASSLAVGAVRNEQFF.

This clonotype was seen more than once but under ten times. V gene TRBV6-1 combines with J gene TRBJ2-1, with D tentatively TRBD1 or TRBD2 (5 bases each). Germline-derived CDR1 and CDR2 are MNHNS and SASEGT. Trimming stripped 6 bases from V and 1 base from J, with 7 bases between. This CDR3 has 13 residues. DNA of the CDR3: TGTGCCAGCAGGTGGGGGTCCTACAATGAGCAGTTCTTC. Translated, it gives CASRWGSYNEQFF.

This clonotype was counted many times. At one end the junction does not follow the germline gene, possibly because of a read error. The genes are TRBV5-1 and TRBJ1-4; D perhaps matches TRBD1 (6 bases). Per germline, CDR1 SGHRS and CDR2 YFSETQ. This CDR3 region has 14 residues. In DNA, the CDR3 is TGTGCCAGCAGCTTAGGGGGGTCCAATGAAAAACTGTTTTTT. Amino acids: CASSLGGSNEKLFF.

This chain uses TRBV6-6 with TRBJ2-2, with D tentatively TRBD1 or TRBD2 (5 bases each). Germline CDR1 MNHNY, CDR2 SVGAGI (reference sequence). This CDR3 contains 12 residues. Trimming removed 8 bases at V and 5 bases at J, with 9 bases between. CDR3 sequence: CASYGATGELFF. In DNA, the CDR3 is TGTGCCAGCTACGGGGCAACCGGGGAGCTGTTTTTT.

This clonotype was seen more than once but under ten times. The chain is built from TRBV20-1 and TRBJ1-3; D might be TRBD1 (5 bases). The CDR3 runs 14 residues. Deletions cut 1 base from V and 4 bases from J, with 11 bases between. Germline V lookup: CDR1 DFQATT, CDR2 SNEGSKA (reference sequence). CDR3 residues: CSARVGVAGNTIYF. The CDR3, as DNA: TGCAGTGCTAGAGTAGGGGTTGCCGGAAACACCATATATTTT.

In nucleotides, the CDR3 is TGTGCCACCCAGGACAGGGGCTATGGCTACACCTTC. This sequence encodes CATQDRGYGYTF. This chain uses TRBV24-1 with TRBJ1-2; 9 positions agree with TRBD1. V shed 9 bases, J shed 4 bases, and the junction held 2 bases outside the gene matches. This CDR3 is built from 12 residues. The germline CDR1 and CDR2 sequences are KGHDR and SFDVKD.